A single sample is the source of the 31 T cell receptor beta chains below, sequenced in a study of cytomegalovirus exposure and HLA in healthy donors. With 60 Vbeta and 13 Jbeta primers, the PCR was carried out. Here immunoSEQ multiplex PCR was the method, and the copy in TCRdb shows in-frame clones only, minus some. The table records around 150,000 clones, more than 80% of them present only once. Sequenced: PBMCs. These receptors were obtained from a woman in her 30s in good health and CMV-seropositive.

This chain links TRBV6-1 with TRBJ1-2, with D possibly matching TRBD1 (6 bases). V was cut by 5 bases and J by 2 bases, with 15 bases left in between. The length of the CDR3 is 15 residues. CDR1 and CDR2 from the germline V gene are MNHNS and SASEGT. The CDR3 spells CASSPTWTANYGYTF. Here the CDR3 DNA reads TGTGCCAGCAGTCCCACTTGGACAGCCAACTATGGCTACACCTTC.

The V call is TRBV6-1, the J call TRBJ1-1; the D is unclear. The CDR3 has 13 residues. The germline gives CDR1 MNHNS, CDR2 SASEGT. V was clipped by 3 bases and J by 10 bases, with 15 bases between them. CDR3 coding DNA: TGTGCCAGCAGTGACCTCAATCGGCGGGGAGCTTTCTTT. Translation gives CASSDLNRRGAFF.

The rearrangement links TRBV6-1 to TRBJ1-3; TRBD1 matches at 7 bases. J gave up 4 bases and V 2 bases, and 11 bases lay outside the gene matches. From germline, CDR1 is MNHNS and CDR2 SASEGT. CDR3 length: 17 amino acids. CDR3 sequence (DNA): TGTGCCAGCAGTGAAACTAGACAGGGCCAGGGGGGAAACACCATATATTTT. This sequence encodes CASSETRQGQGGNTIYF.

The chain joins TRBV7-3 to TRBJ2-5, with 15 bases lining up with TRBD2. This CDR3 is built from 16 residues. Germline CDR1 and CDR2: SGHTA and FQGTGA. The V and J ends lost 5 bases and 7 bases, in that order; junction bases with no gene match: 8. CDR3 nucleotide sequence: TGTGCCAGCAGCAACGGACTAGCGGGGGGGAAAGGGACCCAGTACTTC. It is translated as CASSNGLAGGKGTQYF.

The genes are TRBV7-9 and TRBJ1-2, with a weak D call TRBD1 (5 bases). This CDR3 has 12 residues. Germline V gene sequence: CDR1 SEHNR, CDR2 FQNEAQ (reference sequence). V lost 6 bases and J lost 5, with 10 bases in between. CDR3 DNA: TGTGCCAGCAGAACGGGGGGGTATGGCTACACCTTC. Its protein is CASRTGGYGYTF.

This chain uses TRBV10-3 with TRBJ2-1; 7 nucleotides line up with TRBD2. Unmatched junction bases numbered 9, after V lost 7 bases and J lost 0 bases. Germline loops: CDR1 ENHRY, CDR2 SYGVKD. The CDR3 has 16 amino acids. CDR3 DNA sequence: TGTGCCATCAATGGGGGGGGAAAAAGCTCCTACAATGAGCAGTTCTTC. It specifies CAINGGGKSSYNEQFF.

The J gene is TRBJ2-7, the V gene TRBV5-1; 9 bases fit TRBD1. The CDR3 is 13 residues long. The V gene's germline CDR1 is SGHRS and CDR2 YFSETQ. Germline trimming cut 3 bases from V and 5 bases from J; bases unmatched to any gene: 3. This CDR3 is CASSWDRANEQYF. As DNA, the CDR3 is TGCGCCAGCAGCTGGGACAGGGCCAACGAGCAGTACTTC.

This clone was seen more than once but under ten times. The chain joins TRBV15 to TRBJ2-4, with D perhaps TRBD2 (6 bases). The CDR3 has 15 residues. Trimming removed 5 bases at V and 9 bases at J, with 20 bases between. The V gene's germline CDR1 is LNHNV and CDR2 YYDKDF (reference sequence). The CDR3 region has the DNA TGTGCCACCAGCGTCCAAGGAGGGGAGATAAGCATTCAGTACTTC. Encoded protein: CATSVQGGEISIQYF. The complete variable domain, with remaining parts taken from reference TRBV15 and TRBJ2-4, reads DAMVIQNPRYQVTQFGKPVTLSCSQTLNHNVMYWYQQKSSQAPKLLFHYYDKDFNNEADTPDNFQSRRPNTSFCFLDIRSPGLGDTAMYLCATSVQGGEISIQYFGAGTRLSVL.

The chain uses TRBV23-1 and TRBJ1-5; TRBD1 is a possible D gene (6 bases). TRBV23-1 is recorded as an ORF, its role being uncertain. This CDR3 region has 16 residues. V was trimmed by 0 bases and J by 0 bases, leaving 9 bases between them. For the CDR3, the DNA is TGCGCCAGCAGTCAATCCGGGACAATTAGCAATCAGCCCCAGCATTTT. This translates into CASSQSGTISNQPQHF.

This clone has just a few counts. This chain joins TRBV4-3 and TRBJ2-1, with 11 bases lining up with TRBD2. V shed 0 bases, J shed 4 bases, and the junction held 8 bases outside the gene matches. CDR1 and CDR2 (germline): LGHNA, YSLEER. This CDR3 is 18 amino acids long. Written as DNA, the CDR3 is TGCGCCAGCAGCCAAGATGAGGCTAGCGGGGGGCTTTACAATGAGCAGTTCTTC. It codes for CASSQDEASGGLYNEQFF.

The chain uses TRBV2 and TRBJ2-2, with D perhaps matching TRBD1 (5 bases). This CDR3 has 15 residues. The V gene lost 8 bases and the J gene lost 3 bases, with 16 bases spanning the gap. Looked up from germline, CDR1 is SNHLY and CDR2 is FYNNEI. The CDR3: CASQQSRDDTGELFF. Here the CDR3 DNA reads TGTGCCAGCCAGCAGTCCAGGGATGACACCGGGGAGCTGTTTTTT. The variable domain in full, with the rest retrieved from reference TRBV2 and TRBJ2-2, is EPEVTQTPSHQVTQMGQEVILRCVPISNHLYFYWYRQILGQKVEFLVSFYNNEISEKSEIFDDQFSVERPDGSNFTLKIRSTKLEDSAMYFCASQQSRDDTGELFFGEGSRLTVL.

V is TRBV6-5 and J is TRBJ1-2; possibly TRBD1 for D (6 bases). Trimming pared 6 bases from V and 3 bases from J, leaving 14 bases between. The CDR3 consists of 14 residues. Germline V lookup: CDR1 MNHEY, CDR2 SVGAGI. The CDR3 spells CASRRPKGDYGYTF. CDR3 nucleotides: TGTGCCAGCAGACGTCCCAAGGGGGACTATGGCTACACCTTC.

The chain links TRBV6-6 to TRBJ2-7, with 10 bases identical to TRBD1. Trimming cost V 6 bases and J 4 bases; bases outside gene matches: 6. The CDR3 length is 14 residues. Germline CDR1 is MNHNY and CDR2 is SVGAGI (reference sequence). The CDR3 sequence: CASRTTGGGYEQYF. DNA for the CDR3: TGTGCCAGCAGGACGACAGGGGGCGGTTACGAGCAGTACTTC.

About this clone itself: Other nucleotide sequences from this sample produce the same CDR3. The chain is built from TRBV19 and TRBJ1-5, with 9 nucleotides matching TRBD1. This CDR3 has 14 residues. CDR1 is LNHDA and CDR2 is SQIVND in the germline V gene (reference sequence). J was trimmed by 2 bases and V by 6 bases; bases with no gene match: 2. CDR3 amino acids: CASSRQGGNQPQHF. The CDR3 nucleotides read TGTGCCAGTAGCAGACAGGGGGGCAATCAGCCCCAGCATTTT.

The V and J genes are TRBV7-6 and TRBJ2-3; maybe TRBD1 (5 bases). Germline-derived CDR1 and CDR2 are SGHVS and FNYEAQ. The CDR3 consists of 16 residues. V gave up 5 bases and J gave up 6 bases, with 21 bases separating them. CDR3 in DNA: TGTGCCAGCAGCCCCCACCCCGTGACAGCCCAGGATACGCAGTATTTT. Protein sequence: CASSPHPVTAQDTQYF.

J is TRBJ1-2 and V is TRBV27, with D maybe TRBD1 (5 bases). The germline V gene encodes CDR1 MNHEY and CDR2 SMNVEV (reference sequence). The V end was cut by 6 bases, the J end by 4 bases, with 18 bases between. The CDR3 extends over 15 amino acids. The DNA for the CDR3 is TGTGCCAGCAGCCACAGGCCAGGAATGGCCTATGGCTACACCTTC. Protein: CASSHRPGMAYGYTF.

J is TRBJ1-1 and V is TRBV5-4; 7 bases are a match to TRBD1. The V segment lost 0 bases and the J segment 3 bases; nucleotides outside the gene matches: 8. The CDR3 runs 16 residues. The germline V gene has CDR1 SGHNT and CDR2 YYREEE (reference sequence). Written as DNA, the CDR3 is TGTGCCAGCAGCTTGGGGGCGGGACAGTCAGACACTGAAGCTTTCTTT. It yields the protein CASSLGAGQSDTEAFF.

Concerning this clone itself: A read error may produce the germline difference seen at one junction end. Here the CDR3 DNA reads TGTGCCTGGAGTGTACGCGAAGGGGATGTCTTATTT. The encoded protein is CAWSVREGDVLF. The chain joins TRBV30 to TRBJ1-1; perhaps TRBD1 as D (5 bases). CDR1 and CDR2 from the germline V gene are GTSNPN and SVGIG (reference sequence). There are 12 residues in the CDR3. The full variable domain, its missing parts supplied by reference TRBV30 and TRBJ1-1, is SQTIHQWPATLVQPVGSPLSLECTVEGTSNPNLYWYRQAAGRGLQLLFYSVGIGQISSEVPQNLSASRPQDRQFILSSKKLLLSDSGFYLCAWSVREGDVLFGQGTRLTVV.

The V and J genes are TRBV6-6 and TRBJ2-5; 7 nucleotides agree with TRBD1. Germline CDR1 MNHNY, CDR2 SVGAGI (reference sequence). This CDR3 is built from 14 residues. The V and J ends lost 4 bases and 0 bases, in that order; junction bases with no gene match: 2. The CDR3 region is CASSWGQYQETQYF. DNA of the CDR3: TGTGCCAGCAGTTGGGGACAGTACCAAGAGACCCAGTACTTC.

The J gene is TRBJ2-7, the V gene TRBV7-2; TRBD2 aligns across 15 bases. Germline values: CDR1 SGHTA, CDR2 FQGNSA. V was clipped by 4 bases and J by 4 bases; unmatched bases: 2. The length of the CDR3 is 15 residues. CDR3 nucleotide sequence: TGTGCCAGCAGCTCCGGACTAGCGGGGGGGTACGAGCAGTACTTC. Its protein is CASSSGLAGGYEQYF.

The chain links TRBV9 to TRBJ1-3, with 8 bases matching TRBD1. The germline gives CDR1 SGDLS, CDR2 YYNGEE. With V trimmed by 0 bases and J by 1 base, 3 bases remained unmatched. This CDR3 region has 16 residues. CDR3 residues: CASSVEDRVSGNTIYF. CDR3 coding DNA: TGTGCCAGCAGCGTAGAGGACAGGGTGTCTGGAAACACCATATATTTT.

The rearrangement uses TRBV2 and TRBJ1-4, with TRBD1 matching over 9 bases. Germline CDR1 reads SNHLY; CDR2 reads FYNNEI. CDR3 length equals 15 residues. V lost 7 bases, J lost 7 bases, and 10 bases stayed unmatched. CDR3 protein: CASIGGGQGTEKLFF. Here the CDR3 DNA reads TGTGCCAGCATCGGAGGGGGACAGGGAACTGAAAAACTGTTTTTT.

The rearrangement links TRBV21-1 to TRBJ1-2; the listed D gene, TRBD1, was not tested against the DNA. TRBV21-1 is flagged as a pseudogene. The CDR3 totals 17 residues. CDR3 sequence (DNA): TGTGCCAGCAGCAAAGCACAGGGGGCCGGGGTCTTTCGGGGCTACACCTTC. Protein: CASSKAQGAGVFRGYTF.

This clone is a singleton in its sample. The chain carries TRBV9 and TRBJ2-1, with 9 bases aligning to TRBD1. V shed 4 bases, J shed 5 bases, and the junction held 10 bases outside the gene matches. The CDR3 covers 16 residues. Germline assignment: CDR1 SGDLS and CDR2 YYNGEE. The CDR3 loop reads CASSQEGTGPDNEQFF. In DNA, the CDR3 is TGTGCCAGCAGCCAGGAGGGGACAGGGCCCGACAATGAGCAGTTCTTC.

This clone showed up just once. The rearrangement links TRBV14 to TRBJ1-6; D is unresolved. The V gene's germline CDR1 is SGHDN and CDR2 FVKESK. Deletions cut 1 base from V and 10 bases from J, with 14 bases between. This CDR3 comprises 15 residues. The DNA for the CDR3 is TGTGCCAGCAGCCAAGTTTGGCCGGGATTCTCACCCCTCCACTTT. It codes for CASSQVWPGFSPLHF. Complete variable domain (other parts from reference TRBV14 and TRBJ1-6): EAGVTQFPSHSVIEKGQTVTLRCDPISGHDNLYWYRRVMGKEIKFLLHFVKESKQDESGMPNNRFLAERTGGTYSTLKVQPAELEDSGVYFCASSQVWPGFSPLHFGNGTRLTVT.

This chain connects TRBV27 to TRBJ2-1; TRBD1 agrees at 7 bases. Trimming took 6 bases from V and 0 from J; bases not matched to a gene: 5. The CDR3 totals 15 residues. From germline, CDR1 is MNHEY and CDR2 SMNVEV (reference sequence). CDR3 DNA sequence: TGTGCCAGCAGCACCACAGGGGTCTCCTACAATGAGCAGTTCTTC. Its translation is CASSTTGVSYNEQFF.

Only one count was recorded for this clone. The chain links TRBV30 to TRBJ2-5; D remains unclear. CDR1 is GTSNPN, CDR2 SVGIG, per germline (reference sequence). The CDR3 spans 11 residues. Deletions cut 2 bases from V and 2 bases from J, with 3 bases between. The CDR3 nucleotides read TGTGCCTGGAGTCTGCAAGAGACCCAGTACTTC. As protein: CAWSLQETQYF.

The chain is built from TRBV5-1 and TRBJ1-3; 7 bases align to TRBD1. This CDR3 comprises 16 residues. Germline CDR1 SGHRS, CDR2 YFSETQ. V lost 4 bases and J lost 0; bases outside the gene matches: 7. CDR3 DNA: TGCGCCAGCAGCCGGGGGACAGTTAACTCTGGAAACACCATATATTTT. Encoded protein: CASSRGTVNSGNTIYF.

The chain couples TRBV28 to TRBJ2-1, with 15 bases lining up with TRBD2. J gave up 9 bases and V 6 bases, and 18 bases lay outside the gene matches. The CDR3 spans 19 residues. Germline V CDR1 and CDR2: MDHEN, SYDVKM. The CDR3 region is CASRQTGLAGGPTRAEQFF. The CDR3 DNA sequence: TGTGCCAGCAGACAAACGGGACTAGCGGGGGGCCCCACTCGGGCTGAGCAGTTCTTC. The whole variable domain, remainder taken from reference TRBV28 and TRBJ2-1, is DVKVTQSSRYLVKRTGEKVFLECVQDMDHENMFWYRQDPGLGLRLIYFSYDVKMKEKGDIPEGYSVSREKKERFSLILESASTNQTSMYLCASRQTGLAGGPTRAEQFFGPGTRLTVL.

The rearrangement joins TRBV6-1 to TRBJ1-1; 9 bases match TRBD1. This CDR3 region has 14 residues. With 8 bases clipped from V and 6 bases from J, the junction kept 10 bases outside the gene matches. The germline gives CDR1 MNHNS, CDR2 SASEGT. The CDR3 reads CASEGQGRGAEAFF. The CDR3 coding sequence is TGTGCCAGCGAAGGACAGGGGAGGGGCGCTGAAGCTTTCTTT.

The chain carries TRBV28 and TRBJ2-4; 13 positions agree with TRBD2. The ends lost 6 bases at V and 6 bases at J; junction bases unmatched: 8. This CDR3 contains 16 residues. Germline CDR1 MDHEN, CDR2 SYDVKM. The CDR3 DNA reads TGTGCCAGCAGCCCTACTAGCGGGGGGGCTAGAAACATTCAGTACTTC. This translates into CASSPTSGGARNIQYF.